This T cell receptor (beta chain) was profiled in a study of tumor-infiltrating lymphocytes in localized non-small cell lung cancer. Whole-study findings and limits: Each assay used a separate piece of the same tissue.

Using immunoSEQ multiplex PCR, the repertoire was profiled, and TCRdb retains in-frame clones only, with some absent. The profile shows 10,000 to 13,000 clones, 80% to 90% of them singletons. The table lists this clone with a count of one. Its cognate antigen is unknown. V lost 6 bases to trimming and J lost 1 base, with 13 bases between them. Germline assignment: CDR1 SNHLY and CDR2 FYNNEI. The CDR3 is 15 amino acids. The sequence came from a human donor with non-small cell lung cancer. The chain recombines TRBV2 with TRBJ1-5; a weak D match, TRBD1 (6 bases). Sequenced material: uninvolved lung tissue not adjacent to the tumor. Written as DNA, the CDR3 is TGTGCCAGCAGAGCCTACAGGGCCAGCAATCAGCCCCAGCATTTT. It is translated as CASRAYRASNQPQHF.